The sequence of this T cell receptor (beta chain) was determined in a study of CD8+ T cells in alopecia areata. Study results and caveats: TCR sharing across patients was less clear than in mice, possibly HLA-related.

This clone was detected a few times. As yet, its antigen is unknown. A FACSAria was used to sort CD4+ and CD8+ T cells. These cells came from PBMCs. The germline CDR1 and CDR2 sequences are SGHVS and FQNEAQ. CDR3 length: 15 residues. V dropped 5 bases and J dropped 6; count of bases not matched to a gene: 5. cDNA serving as the sequencing template came from extracted, reverse transcribed RNA. The repertoire was sequenced with immunoSEQ multiplex PCR; TCRdb's copy has only in-frame clones and lacks some. The sample records over 150,000 clones, 45% to 70% being singletons. Specimen: CD8+ T cells sorted from blood. The chain carries TRBV7-8 and TRBJ2-1; 12 bases are a match to TRBD2. This TCR derives from a human donor in good health. The CDR3 region has the DNA TGTGCCAGCAGCCAGACTAGCGGGGGTTTCAATGAGCAGTTCTTC. As protein: CASSQTSGGFNEQFF.